Listed here are 21 T cell receptor beta chains from one sample, sequenced in a study of PD-1 blockade in classical Hodgkin lymphoma. Every patient was affected by relapse after autologous stem cell transplantation, while exposure to brentuximab vedotin was not uniform. Profiled with immunoSEQ multiplex PCR; TCRdb holds only in-frame clones, not every one. The table lists around 40,000 clones, roughly 78% of them singletons. This sample comprised peripheral blood mononuclear cells (PBMCs), obtained at baseline. All receptors come from a human donor with classical Hodgkin lymphoma.

About this clone: Other DNA sequences in the sample encode the same CDR3. The chain carries TRBV9 and TRBJ2-3; D gene uncertain. From germline, CDR1 is SGDLS and CDR2 YYNGEE. The CDR3 has 13 amino acids. V lost 0 bases, J lost 4 bases, and 6 bases lay in between. CDR3: CASSVGSPDTQYF. The CDR3 DNA reads as TGTGCCAGCAGCGTAGGGAGTCCAGATACGCAGTATTTT.

DNA for the CDR3: TGCAGCGTGGCAGGGGCAGGGGACACCGGGGAGCTGTTTTTT. Its translation: CSVAGAGDTGELFF. The chain carries TRBV29-1 and TRBJ2-2, with D possibly matching TRBD1 (6 bases). Looked up from germline, CDR1 is SQVTM and CDR2 is ANQGSEA. The CDR3 sequence is 14 residues long. V lost 6 bases, J lost 3 bases, and 14 bases lay in between.

The V gene is TRBV4-3, the J gene TRBJ1-5, with D perhaps TRBD1 (5 bases). The V end lost 4 bases, the J end lost 1 base, and 11 bases lay between the germline ends. Germline assignment: CDR1 LGHNA and CDR2 YSLEER. The CDR3 has 15 amino acids. This chain's CDR3 is CASSPNWGSNQPQHF. Here the CDR3 DNA reads TGCGCCAGCAGCCCCAACTGGGGGAGCAATCAGCCCCAGCATTTT.

The chain joins TRBV5-1 to TRBJ2-3; possible D gene TRBD1, 5 bases. The CDR3 runs to 16 residues. Deletions cut 3 bases from V and 2 bases from J, with 16 bases between. Germline V gene data show CDR1 as SGHRS and CDR2 as YFSETQ. In DNA form, the CDR3 reads TGCGCCAGCAGCTCACGACAGCCAGGGATCACAGATACGCAGTATTTT. It is translated as CASSSRQPGITDTQYF.

V and J are TRBV7-2 and TRBJ1-2, with a weak D call TRBD1 (5 bases). CDR1 and CDR2 (germline): SGHTA, FQGNSA. The CDR3 is 12 amino acids. Trimming cost V 5 bases and J 6 bases, with 10 bases left between them. This CDR3 is CASSPTVDGYTF. The CDR3 DNA reads as TGTGCCAGCAGCCCGACAGTAGATGGCTACACCTTC.

V and J are TRBV6-1 and TRBJ1-2, with D unresolved. V lost 2 bases and J lost 4, with 11 bases in between. This CDR3 spans 14 amino acids. Per germline, CDR1 MNHNS and CDR2 SASEGT. The CDR3 DNA is TGTGCCAGCAGTGAACTCGGACTGCTCTATGGCTACACCTTC. This translates into CASSELGLLYGYTF.

CDR3 DNA sequence: TGTGCCTGGAGGATCCGGACTCGGGGTGGTGCCGGGGAGCTGTTTTTT. This gives the protein CAWRIRTRGGAGELFF. The genes are TRBV30 and TRBJ2-2; D possibly corresponds to TRBD2 (5 bases). The CDR3 totals 16 residues. V gave up 3 bases and J gave up 6 bases, with 20 bases separating them. Germline CDR1 is GTSNPN and CDR2 is SVGIG (reference sequence).

The chain has TRBV30 and TRBJ1-2; perhaps TRBD1 as D (6 bases). Deletions cut 3 bases from V and 6 bases from J, with 8 bases between. The CDR3 contains 11 residues. The germline V gene encodes CDR1 GTSNPN and CDR2 SVGIG (reference sequence). CDR3 sequence (DNA): TGTGCCTGGAGACACAGGGATGGCTACACCTTC. Amino acids: CAWRHRDGYTF.

The chain joins TRBV7-8 to TRBJ2-6; the match to TRBD1 covers 7 bases. Germline CDR1 and CDR2: SGHVS and FQNEAQ. This CDR3 contains 17 residues. Trimming took 5 bases from V and 0 from J; bases not matched to a gene: 7. Here the CDR3 reads CASSRGQTGSGANVLTF. The CDR3 coding sequence is TGTGCCAGCAGCAGGGGACAGACTGGCTCTGGGGCCAACGTCCTGACTTTC.

Regarding this clone: Additional DNA sequences in this sample encode the identical CDR3. The V and J genes are TRBV7-8 and TRBJ1-2; TRBD1 agrees at 9 bases. This CDR3 comprises 14 residues. From germline, CDR1 is SGHVS and CDR2 FQNEAQ. Losses at the gene ends were 6 bases for V and 8 bases for J; bases not matched to a gene: 10. CDR3 residues: CASSHPGTGRGYTF. The CDR3 bases are TGTGCCAGCAGTCACCCCGGGACAGGGCGAGGCTACACCTTC.

The CDR3 sequence is CASSLEDTYEQYF. CDR3 DNA: TGCGCCAGCAGCTTGGAGGATACCTACGAGCAGTACTTC. The chain uses TRBV5-1 and TRBJ2-7; D remains unclear. The germline CDR1 and CDR2 sequences are SGHRS and YFSETQ. V was shortened by 0 bases and J by 2 bases, with 6 bases between the two germline ends. The CDR3 length is 13 residues.

V usage is TRBV15 and J usage is TRBJ2-6, with D perhaps being TRBD1 or TRBD2 (5 bases each). Trimming pared 1 base from V and 0 bases from J, leaving 16 bases between. CDR1 and CDR2 from the germline V gene are LNHNV and YYDKDF (reference sequence). The CDR3 spans 19 residues. The CDR3 nucleotides are TGTGCCACCAGCAGAGGCCCCCTCAGGGACGGCTCTGGGGCCAACGTCCTGACTTTC. Translated: CATSRGPLRDGSGANVLTF. Looking up the rest from reference TRBV15 and TRBJ2-6 gives the full variable domain: DAMVIQNPRYQVTQFGKPVTLSCSQTLNHNVMYWYQQKSSQAPKLLFHYYDKDFNNEADTPDNFQSRRPNTSFCFLDIRSPGLGDTAMYLCATSRGPLRDGSGANVLTFGAGSRLTVL.

The chain combines TRBV7-9 with TRBJ1-6, with D tentatively TRBD1 (5 bases). Looked up from germline, CDR1 is SEHNR and CDR2 is FQNEAQ (reference sequence). V gave up 5 bases and J gave up 3 bases, with 14 bases separating them. The CDR3 spans 16 residues. This chain's CDR3 is CASSPGEGLYNSPLHF. DNA of the CDR3: TGTGCCAGCAGCCCCGGCGAGGGGCTCTATAATTCACCCCTCCACTTT.

This chain links TRBV10-3 with TRBJ2-2; a possible D gene is TRBD2 (6 bases). CDR1 ENHRY and CDR2 SYGVKD come from the germline V gene. The V end was cut by 3 bases, the J end by 0 bases, with 11 bases between. The CDR3 totals 16 residues. The chain's CDR3 is CAISDRRDANTGELFF. The CDR3 nucleotides read TGTGCCATCAGTGATCGGCGGGACGCGAACACCGGGGAGCTGTTTTTT.

The CDR3 reads CASSVGQGKTQYF. The CDR3 bases are TGTGCCAGTAGTGTCGGACAGGGAAAGACCCAGTACTTC. This sequence joins TRBV19 and TRBJ2-5; 8 nucleotides match TRBD1. Per the germline V gene, CDR1 is LNHDA and CDR2 is SQIVND (reference sequence). With 5 bases clipped from V and 6 bases from J, the junction kept 5 bases outside the gene matches. This CDR3 has 13 residues.

This chain links TRBV7-2 with TRBJ2-7; 9 bases are shared with TRBD2. This CDR3 comprises 15 residues. The V and J ends lost 4 bases and 5 bases, in that order; junction bases with no gene match: 9. Per germline, CDR1 SGHTA and CDR2 FQGNSA. The CDR3 nucleotides read TGTGCCAGCAGCTCCAGCGGGGGGCCCTTCCACGAGCAGTACTTC. Translating it yields CASSSSGGPFHEQYF.

This chain links TRBV7-9 with TRBJ1-5; 8 bases line up with TRBD1. CDR1 is SEHNR and CDR2 is FQNEAQ in the germline V gene (reference sequence). J lost 4 bases, V lost 1 base, and 3 bases had no gene match. The CDR3 sequence is 15 residues long. CDR3 amino acids: CASSLGTGLNQPQHF. The CDR3 region has the DNA TGTGCCAGCAGCTTAGGGACAGGGCTTAATCAGCCCCAGCATTTT.

The rearrangement joins TRBV27 to TRBJ2-1; 7 positions match TRBD1. Germline assignment: CDR1 MNHEY and CDR2 SMNVEV (reference sequence). This CDR3 has 16 residues. V trimming: 5 bases; J trimming: 0 bases; junction bases outside the gene matches: 7. In nucleotides, the CDR3 is TGTGCCAGCAGTAGACCGGGACAGAGCTCCTACAATGAGCAGTTCTTC. Protein product: CASSRPGQSSYNEQFF.

V gene TRBV9 combines with J gene TRBJ1-1; D gene uncertain. Germline CDR1 reads SGDLS; CDR2 reads YYNGEE. The CDR3 is 14 amino acids. V lost 2 bases to trimming and J lost 1 base, with 9 bases between them. The CDR3 region is CASSVTVENTEAFF. DNA of the CDR3: TGTGCCAGCAGCGTTACGGTGGAGAACACTGAAGCTTTCTTT.

This chain uses TRBV9 with TRBJ2-5; 8 positions agree with TRBD2. V shed 5 bases, J shed 4 bases, and the junction held 4 bases outside the gene matches. The CDR3 is 13 amino acids. Germline V gives CDR1 SGDLS, CDR2 YYNGEE. In DNA form, the CDR3 reads TGTGCCAGCAGTCGGGGGGGCCTAGAGACCCAGTACTTC. Translated, it gives CASSRGGLETQYF.

The chain couples TRBV9 to TRBJ2-3; 9 positions agree with TRBD2. Per germline, CDR1 SGDLS and CDR2 YYNGEE. The CDR3 length is 15 residues. Trimming took 1 base from V and 4 from J; bases not matched to a gene: 4. Here the CDR3 reads CASSVSSGGPDTQYF. The DNA for the CDR3 is TGTGCCAGCAGCGTAAGTAGCGGGGGTCCAGATACGCAGTATTTT.